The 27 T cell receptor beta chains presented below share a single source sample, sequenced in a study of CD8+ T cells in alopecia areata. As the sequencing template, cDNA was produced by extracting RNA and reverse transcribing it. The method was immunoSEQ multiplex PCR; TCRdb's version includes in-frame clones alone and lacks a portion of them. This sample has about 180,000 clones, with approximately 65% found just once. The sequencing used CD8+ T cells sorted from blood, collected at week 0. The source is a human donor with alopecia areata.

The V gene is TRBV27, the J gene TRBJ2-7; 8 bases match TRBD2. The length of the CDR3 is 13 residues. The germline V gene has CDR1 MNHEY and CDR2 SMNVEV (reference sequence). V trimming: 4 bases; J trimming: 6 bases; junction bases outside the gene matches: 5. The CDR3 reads CASSSPGGAEQYF. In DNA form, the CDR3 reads TGTGCCAGCAGTTCCCCGGGAGGGGCCGAGCAGTACTTC.

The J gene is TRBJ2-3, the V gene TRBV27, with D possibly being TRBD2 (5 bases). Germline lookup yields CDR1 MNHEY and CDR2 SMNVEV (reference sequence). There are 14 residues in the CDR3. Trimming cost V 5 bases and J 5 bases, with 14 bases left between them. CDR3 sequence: CASSVQGRLDTQYF. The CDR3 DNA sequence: TGTGCCAGCAGTGTACAAGGGAGATTAGATACGCAGTATTTT.

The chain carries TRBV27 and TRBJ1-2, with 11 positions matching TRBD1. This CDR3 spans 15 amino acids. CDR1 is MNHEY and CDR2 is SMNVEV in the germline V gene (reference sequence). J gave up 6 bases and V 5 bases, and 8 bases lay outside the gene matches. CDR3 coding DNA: TGTGCCAGCAGTGCCCGGGACAGGGGGTCTGATGGCTACACCTTC. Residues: CASSARDRGSDGYTF.

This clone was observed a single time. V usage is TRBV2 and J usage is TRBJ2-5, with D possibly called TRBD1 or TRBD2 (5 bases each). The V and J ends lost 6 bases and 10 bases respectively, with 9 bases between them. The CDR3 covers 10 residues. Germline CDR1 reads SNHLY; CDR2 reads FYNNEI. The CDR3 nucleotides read TGTGCCAGCAGGGGACGGATCCAGTACTTC. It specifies CASRGRIQYF. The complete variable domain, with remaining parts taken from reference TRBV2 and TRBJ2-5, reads EPEVTQTPSHQVTQMGQEVILRCVPISNHLYFYWYRQILGQKVEFLVSFYNNEISEKSEIFDDQFSVERPDGSNFTLKIRSTKLEDSAMYFCASRGRIQYFGPGTRLLVL.

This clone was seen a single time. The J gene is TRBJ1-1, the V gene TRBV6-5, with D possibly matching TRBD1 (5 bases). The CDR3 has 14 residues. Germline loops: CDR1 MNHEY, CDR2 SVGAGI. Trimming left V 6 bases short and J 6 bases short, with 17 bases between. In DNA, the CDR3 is TGTGCCAGCAGCGGTCAGGAACAGGTCGCTGAAGCTTTCTTT. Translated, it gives CASSGQEQVAEAFF.

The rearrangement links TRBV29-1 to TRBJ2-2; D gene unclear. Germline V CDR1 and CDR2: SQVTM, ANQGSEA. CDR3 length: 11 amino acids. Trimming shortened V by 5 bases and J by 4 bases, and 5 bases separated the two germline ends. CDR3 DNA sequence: TGCAGCGTTTATATCACCGGGGAGCTGTTTTTT. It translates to CSVYITGELFF.

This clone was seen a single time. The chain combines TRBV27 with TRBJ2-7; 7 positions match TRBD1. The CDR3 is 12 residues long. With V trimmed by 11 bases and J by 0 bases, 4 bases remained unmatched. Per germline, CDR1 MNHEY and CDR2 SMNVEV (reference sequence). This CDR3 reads CAAWTGSYEQYF. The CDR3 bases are TGTGCCGCCTGGACAGGCTCCTACGAGCAGTACTTC.

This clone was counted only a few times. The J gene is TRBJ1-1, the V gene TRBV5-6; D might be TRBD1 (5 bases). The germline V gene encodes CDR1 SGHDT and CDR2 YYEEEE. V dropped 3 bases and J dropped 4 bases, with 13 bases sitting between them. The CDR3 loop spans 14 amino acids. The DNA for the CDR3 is TGTGCCAGCAGCTCGGGGGGTCTTGGCACTGAAGCTTTCTTT. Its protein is CASSSGGLGTEAFF.

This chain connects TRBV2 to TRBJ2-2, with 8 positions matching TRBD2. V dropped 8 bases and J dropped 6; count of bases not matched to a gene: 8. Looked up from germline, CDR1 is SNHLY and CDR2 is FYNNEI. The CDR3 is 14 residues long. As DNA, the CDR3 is TGTGCCAGCCAGGACAGCGGGGGAGCCGGGGAGCTGTTTTTT. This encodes CASQDSGGAGELFF. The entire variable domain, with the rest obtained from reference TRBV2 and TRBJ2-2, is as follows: EPEVTQTPSHQVTQMGQEVILRCVPISNHLYFYWYRQILGQKVEFLVSFYNNEISEKSEIFDDQFSVERPDGSNFTLKIRSTKLEDSAMYFCASQDSGGAGELFFGEGSRLTVL.

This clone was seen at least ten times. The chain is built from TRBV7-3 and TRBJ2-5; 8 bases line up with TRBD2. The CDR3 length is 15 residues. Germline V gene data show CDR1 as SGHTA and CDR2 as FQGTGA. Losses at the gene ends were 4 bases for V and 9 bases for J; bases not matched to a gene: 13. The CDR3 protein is CASSSPGDGGGPQYF. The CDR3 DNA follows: TGTGCCAGCAGCTCCCCCGGCGACGGGGGGGGACCCCAGTACTTC.

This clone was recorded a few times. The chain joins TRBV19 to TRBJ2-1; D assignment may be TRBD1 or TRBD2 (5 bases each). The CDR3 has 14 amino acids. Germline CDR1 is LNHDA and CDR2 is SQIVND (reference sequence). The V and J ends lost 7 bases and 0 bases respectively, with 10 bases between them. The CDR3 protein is CASTPGSSYNEQFF. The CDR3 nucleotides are TGTGCCAGTACCCCAGGGAGCTCCTACAATGAGCAGTTCTTC.

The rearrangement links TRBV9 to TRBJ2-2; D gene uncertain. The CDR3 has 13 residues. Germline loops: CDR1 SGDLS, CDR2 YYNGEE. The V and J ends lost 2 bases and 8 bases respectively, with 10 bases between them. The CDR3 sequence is CASSVQRSGELFF. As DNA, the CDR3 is TGTGCCAGCAGCGTCCAACGGTCAGGGGAGCTGTTTTTT.

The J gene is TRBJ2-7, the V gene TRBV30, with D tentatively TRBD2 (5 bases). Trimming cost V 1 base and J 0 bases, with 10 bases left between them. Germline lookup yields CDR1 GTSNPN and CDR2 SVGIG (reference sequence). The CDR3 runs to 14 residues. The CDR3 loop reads CAWSGGSGSYEQYF. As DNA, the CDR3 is TGTGCCTGGAGTGGAGGGTCAGGCTCCTACGAGCAGTACTTC.

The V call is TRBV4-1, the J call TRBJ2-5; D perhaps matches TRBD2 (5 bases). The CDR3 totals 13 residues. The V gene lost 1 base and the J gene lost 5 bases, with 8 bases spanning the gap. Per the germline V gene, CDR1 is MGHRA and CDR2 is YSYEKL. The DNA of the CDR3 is TGCGCCAGCAGCCAAGGGACTCGGGAGACCCAGTACTTC. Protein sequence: CASSQGTRETQYF.

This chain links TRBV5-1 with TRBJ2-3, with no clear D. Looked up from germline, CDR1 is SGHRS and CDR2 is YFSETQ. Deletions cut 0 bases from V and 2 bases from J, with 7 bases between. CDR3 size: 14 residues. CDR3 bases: TGCGCCAGCAGCTTGGTCGGAAACACAGATACGCAGTATTTT. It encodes CASSLVGNTDTQYF.

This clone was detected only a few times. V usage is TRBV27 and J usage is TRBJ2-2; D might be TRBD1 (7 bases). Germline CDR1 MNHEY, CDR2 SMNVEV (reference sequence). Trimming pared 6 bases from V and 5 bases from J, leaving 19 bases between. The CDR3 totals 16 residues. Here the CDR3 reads CASRGRTGAGTGELFF. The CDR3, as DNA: TGTGCCAGCAGAGGCAGAACAGGGGCGGGAACCGGGGAGCTGTTTTTT.

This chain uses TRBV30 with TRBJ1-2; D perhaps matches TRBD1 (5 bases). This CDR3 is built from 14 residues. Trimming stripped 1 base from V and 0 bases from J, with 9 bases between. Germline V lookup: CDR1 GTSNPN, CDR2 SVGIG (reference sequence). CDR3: CAWSGDSSNYGYTF. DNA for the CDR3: TGTGCCTGGAGTGGAGACAGTTCTAACTATGGCTACACCTTC. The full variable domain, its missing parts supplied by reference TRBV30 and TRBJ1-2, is SQTIHQWPATLVQPVGSPLSLECTVEGTSNPNLYWYRQAAGRGLQLLFYSVGIGQISSEVPQNLSASRPQDRQFILSSKKLLLSDSGFYLCAWSGDSSNYGYTFGSGTRLTVV.

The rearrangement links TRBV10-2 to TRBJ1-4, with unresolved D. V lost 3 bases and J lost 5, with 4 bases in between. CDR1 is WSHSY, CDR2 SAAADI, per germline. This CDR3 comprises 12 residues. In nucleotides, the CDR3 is TGCGCCAGCAGTGACGAAAATGAAAAACTGTTTTTT. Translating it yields CASSDENEKLFF.

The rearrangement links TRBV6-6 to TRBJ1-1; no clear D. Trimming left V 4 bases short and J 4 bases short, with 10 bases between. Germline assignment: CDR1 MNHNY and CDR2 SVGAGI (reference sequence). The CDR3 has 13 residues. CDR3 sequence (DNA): TGTGCCAGCAGTTTGGGTGTGCGCACTGAAGCTTTCTTT. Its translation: CASSLGVRTEAFF.

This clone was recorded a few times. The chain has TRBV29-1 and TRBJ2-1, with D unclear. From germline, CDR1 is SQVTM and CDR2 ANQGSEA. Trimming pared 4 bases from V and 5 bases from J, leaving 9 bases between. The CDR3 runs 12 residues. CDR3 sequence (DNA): TGCAGCGTTGGGCCCCTGAACAATGAGCAGTTCTTC. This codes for CSVGPLNNEQFF.

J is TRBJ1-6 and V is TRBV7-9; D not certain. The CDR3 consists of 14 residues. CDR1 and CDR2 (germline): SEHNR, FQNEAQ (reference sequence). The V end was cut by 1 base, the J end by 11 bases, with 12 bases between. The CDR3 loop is CASSLGPYIAPLHF. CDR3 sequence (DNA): TGTGCCAGCAGCTTAGGCCCCTACATTGCACCCCTCCACTTT.

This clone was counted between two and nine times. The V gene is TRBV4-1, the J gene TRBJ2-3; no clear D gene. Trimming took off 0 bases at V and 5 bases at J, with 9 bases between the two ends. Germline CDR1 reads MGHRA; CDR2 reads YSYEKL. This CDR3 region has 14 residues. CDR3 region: CASSQDSPGDTQYF. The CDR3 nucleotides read TGCGCCAGCAGCCAAGATTCCCCGGGAGATACGCAGTATTTT.

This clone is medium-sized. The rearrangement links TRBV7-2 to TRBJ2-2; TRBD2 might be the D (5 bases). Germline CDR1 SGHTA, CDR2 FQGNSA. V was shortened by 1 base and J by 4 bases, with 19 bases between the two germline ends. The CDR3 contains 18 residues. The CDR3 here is CASSLGRPLSGSTGELFF. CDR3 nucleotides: TGTGCCAGCAGCTTAGGGCGGCCTCTGTCGGGATCCACCGGGGAGCTGTTTTTT.

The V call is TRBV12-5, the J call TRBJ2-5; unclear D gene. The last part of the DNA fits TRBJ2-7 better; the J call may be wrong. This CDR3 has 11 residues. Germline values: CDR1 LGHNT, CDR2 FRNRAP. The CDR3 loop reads CASGRSYEQYF. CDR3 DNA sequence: TGTGCTAGTGGTCGGAGCTACGAGCAGTACTTC.

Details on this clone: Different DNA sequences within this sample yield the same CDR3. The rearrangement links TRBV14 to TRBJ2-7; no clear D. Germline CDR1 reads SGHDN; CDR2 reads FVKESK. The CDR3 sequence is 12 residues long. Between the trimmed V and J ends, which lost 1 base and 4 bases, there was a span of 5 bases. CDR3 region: CASSQGPYEQYF. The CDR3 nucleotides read TGTGCCAGCAGCCAAGGTCCGTACGAGCAGTACTTC.

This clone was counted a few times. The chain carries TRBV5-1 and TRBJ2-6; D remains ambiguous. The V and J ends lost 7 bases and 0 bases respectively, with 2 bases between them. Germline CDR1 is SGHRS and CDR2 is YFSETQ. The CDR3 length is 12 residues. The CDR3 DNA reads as TGCGCCAGCGACTCTGGGGCCAACGTCCTGACTTTC. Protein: CASDSGANVLTF. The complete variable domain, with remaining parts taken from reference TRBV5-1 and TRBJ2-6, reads KAGVTQTPRYLIKTRGQQVTLSCSPISGHRSVSWYQQTPGQGLQFLFEYFSETQRNKGNFPGRFSGRQFSNSRSEMNVSTLELGDSALYLCASDSGANVLTFGAGSRLTVL.

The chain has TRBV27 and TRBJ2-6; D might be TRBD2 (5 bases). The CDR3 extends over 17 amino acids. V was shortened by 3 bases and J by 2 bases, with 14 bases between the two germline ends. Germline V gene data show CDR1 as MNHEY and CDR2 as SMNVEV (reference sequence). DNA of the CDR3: TGTGCCAGCAGTTTTCGGGGTCAACCTCCTGGGGCCAACGTCCTGACTTTC. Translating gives CASSFRGQPPGANVLTF. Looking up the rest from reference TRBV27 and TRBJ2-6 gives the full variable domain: EAQVTQNPRYLITVTGKKLTVTCSQNMNHEYMSWYRQDPGLGLRQIYYSMNVEVTDKGDVPEGYKVSRKEKRNFPLILESPSPNQTSLYFCASSFRGQPPGANVLTFGAGSRLTVL.